This T cell receptor beta chain appears in the sequencing data of a study of PD-1 blockade in classical Hodgkin lymphoma. The CDR3 spans 16 residues. V was cut by 2 bases and J by 2 bases, with 15 bases left in between. Germline CDR1 is MNHEY and CDR2 is SVGAGI. Sequencing used immunoSEQ multiplex PCR; TCRdb keeps in-frame clones, though not all of them. The sample consists of tens of thousands of clones, 94% of them appearing once. This clone has a handful of counts. The time point is: newly diagnosed, previously untreated cHL patient sample. The chain combines TRBV6-5 with TRBJ2-5; D perhaps matches TRBD1 (7 bases). The sequenced material came from peripheral blood mononuclear cells (PBMCs). The receptor was derived from a human donor with classical Hodgkin lymphoma. Here the CDR3 reads CASSYAGGPGQETQYF. The CDR3, as DNA: TGTGCCAGCAGTTACGCAGGGGGGCCGGGGCAAGAGACCCAGTACTTC.